Each of the 20 T cell receptor beta chains below was sequenced from the same sample in a study of cytomegalovirus exposure and HLA in healthy donors. PCR was performed using 60 Vbeta and 13 Jbeta primers. The data were produced by immunoSEQ multiplex PCR, yet TCRdb's version contains in-frame clones alone and is incomplete. This table holds about 52,000 clones, around 70% found once. The sample was PBMCs. Receptors were obtained from a woman between 50 and 59 years old in good health and CMV-seronegative.

This clone was recorded only once. V gene TRBV9 combines with J gene TRBJ1-2; D not resolved. Per germline, CDR1 SGDLS and CDR2 YYNGEE. With 4 bases removed from V and 7 bases from J, the gap between germline ends came to 14 bases. The CDR3 is 13 residues long. CDR3 sequence: CASSQPGFGGYTF. CDR3 bases: TGTGCCAGCAGCCAGCCGGGATTTGGTGGCTACACCTTC.

The CDR3 DNA sequence: TGTGCCTGGAGTGAGGGCGGGGGGATCCAAGAGACCCAGTACTTC. Protein: CAWSEGGGIQETQYF. This sequence joins TRBV30 and TRBJ2-5; the match to TRBD2 covers 8 bases. The V gene end was trimmed by 1 base and the J gene end by 1 base; junction bases not matched to a gene: 5. In germline, CDR1 is GTSNPN, CDR2 SVGIG (reference sequence). This CDR3 comprises 15 residues.

This sequence joins TRBV4-1 and TRBJ2-3; D gene unclear. Germline values: CDR1 MGHRA, CDR2 YSYEKL. The CDR3 spans 14 residues. Trimming left V 4 bases short and J 2 bases short, with 10 bases between. CDR3 protein: CASSPTDFTDTQYF. The CDR3 region has the DNA TGCGCCAGCAGCCCCACAGATTTCACAGATACGCAGTATTTT.

The genes are TRBV7-3 and TRBJ1-2; D gene ambiguous. CDR1 is SGHTA and CDR2 is FQGTGA in the germline V gene. The V end was cut by 5 bases, the J end by 6 bases, with 13 bases between. The CDR3 is 13 amino acids. CDR3 sequence (DNA): TGTGCCAGCAGCCTCGGGAGGGATCATGGCTACACCTTC. The encoded protein is CASSLGRDHGYTF.

A few counts support this clone. The V and J genes are TRBV2 and TRBJ2-1; no firm D call. V lost 8 bases and J lost 9, with 20 bases in between. This CDR3 spans 14 amino acids. CDR1 and CDR2 from the germline V gene are SNHLY and FYNNEI. The CDR3 bases are TGTGCCAGCTGGGCATTTAAAGCTGGAAGTGAGCAGTTCTTC. Its translation: CASWAFKAGSEQFF. The whole variable domain, remainder taken from reference TRBV2 and TRBJ2-1, is EPEVTQTPSHQVTQMGQEVILRCVPISNHLYFYWYRQILGQKVEFLVSFYNNEISEKSEIFDDQFSVERPDGSNFTLKIRSTKLEDSAMYFCASWAFKAGSEQFFGPGTRLTVL.

This clone occurred once. V and J are TRBV7-9 and TRBJ2-3; the D is unclear. V lost 0 bases to trimming and J lost 6 bases, with 19 bases between them. Germline lookup yields CDR1 SEHNR and CDR2 FQNEAQ (reference sequence). The CDR3 is 17 residues long. The CDR3 region is CASSLAQGRRGSDTQYF. DNA for the CDR3: TGTGCCAGCAGCTTAGCGCAAGGTAGGAGAGGATCCGATACGCAGTATTTT.

The gene calls are TRBV28 and TRBJ2-7; TRBD1 matches 9 bases. The germline CDR1 and CDR2 sequences are MDHEN and SYDVKM. J was trimmed by 1 base and V by 5 bases; bases with no gene match: 6. The CDR3 sequence is 15 residues long. CDR3 in DNA: TGTGCCAGCAGTCCCATCGGACAGGGGTCCTACGAGCAGTACTTC. It yields the protein CASSPIGQGSYEQYF.

The J gene is TRBJ2-5, the V gene TRBV5-1; 7 bases are shared with TRBD2. Trimming at V came to 4 bases and at J to 1 base, leaving 10 bases not matched to a gene. CDR1 is SGHRS, CDR2 YFSETQ, per germline. The CDR3 runs 16 residues. CDR3 DNA sequence: TGCGCCAGCAGCATCGGACTAGACTCTACCCAAGAGACCCAGTACTTC. This encodes CASSIGLDSTQETQYF.

This chain connects TRBV7-8 to TRBJ2-7, with D uncertain. Trimming removed 1 base at V and 0 bases at J, with 7 bases between. CDR1 and CDR2 from the germline V gene are SGHVS and FQNEAQ. The CDR3 totals 14 residues. The CDR3 DNA follows: TGTGCCAGCAGCTTAGTCCTGAGCTCCTACGAGCAGTACTTC. It translates to CASSLVLSSYEQYF. Together with reference TRBV7-8 and TRBJ2-7, the CDR3 gives the full variable domain: GAGVSQSPRYKVAKRGQDVALRCDPISGHVSLFWYQQALGQGPEFLTYFQNEAQLDKSGLPSDRFFAERPEGSVSTLKIQRTQQEDSAVYLCASSLVLSSYEQYFGPGTRLTVT.

The rearrangement links TRBV10-3 to TRBJ1-4; no clear D. V gave up 2 bases and J gave up 4 bases, with 11 bases separating them. The CDR3 length is 15 residues. Germline loops: CDR1 ENHRY, CDR2 SYGVKD. CDR3 loop: CAISEPRQSNEKLFF. The CDR3 DNA is TGTGCCATCAGTGAGCCGAGGCAGAGTAATGAAAAACTGTTTTTT.

V and J are TRBV9 and TRBJ2-2; tentative D call: TRBD2 (7 bases). The CDR3 spans 16 residues. V lost 1 base and J lost 6, with 16 bases in between. CDR1 SGDLS and CDR2 YYNGEE come from the germline V gene. CDR3 sequence reads: CASSVRGGVEPGELFF. Here the CDR3 DNA reads TGTGCCAGCAGCGTACGAGGGGGGGTAGAACCCGGGGAGCTGTTTTTT.

The chain recombines TRBV5-1 with TRBJ2-5; 9 bases are a match to TRBD2. Germline assignment: CDR1 SGHRS and CDR2 YFSETQ. The trim removed 4 bases at V and 5 bases at J, leaving 6 bases unmatched. The CDR3 is made up of 14 amino acids. The CDR3 here is CASSAGLALETQYF. In nucleotides, the CDR3 is TGCGCCAGCAGCGCCGGACTAGCGCTGGAGACCCAGTACTTC.

The chain uses TRBV14 and TRBJ1-5, with a tentative D call TRBD1 (6 bases). In germline, CDR1 is SGHDN, CDR2 FVKESK. This CDR3 contains 14 residues. With 4 bases removed from V and 4 bases from J, the gap between germline ends came to 11 bases. In DNA, the CDR3 is TGTGCCAGCAGCCGGACAGTTTCTAATCAGCCCCAGCATTTT. Its translation is CASSRTVSNQPQHF.

The chain has TRBV5-4 and TRBJ2-5; 8 bases agree with TRBD2. The CDR3 totals 14 residues. V was pared by 2 bases and J by 5 bases, with 5 bases of the junction left unmatched. Germline V gene sequence: CDR1 SGHNT, CDR2 YYREEE (reference sequence). CDR3 residues: CASSFGTRHETQYF. The CDR3 nucleotides are TGTGCCAGCAGCTTTGGGACTAGACACGAGACCCAGTACTTC.

The CDR3 loop reads CASSLTGSSYNSPLHF. The CDR3 region has the DNA TGCGCCAGCAGCTTGACGGGGAGCTCCTATAATTCACCCCTCCACTTT. The chain combines TRBV5-1 with TRBJ1-6; no reliable D call. Germline CDR1 reads SGHRS; CDR2 reads YFSETQ. Trimming shortened V by 1 base and J by 0 bases, and 8 bases separated the two germline ends. CDR3 size: 16 residues.

V gene TRBV7-8 combines with J gene TRBJ2-1, with a tentative D call TRBD1 (5 bases). Germline values: CDR1 SGHVS, CDR2 FQNEAQ. This CDR3 has 14 amino acids. The V end was cut by 0 bases, the J end by 6 bases, with 9 bases between. CDR3 coding DNA: TGTGCCAGCAGCTTAGCAGGGGCGAGCAATGAGCAGTTCTTC. Its protein is CASSLAGASNEQFF. Drawing the rest from reference TRBV7-8 and TRBJ2-1, the complete variable domain is GAGVSQSPRYKVAKRGQDVALRCDPISGHVSLFWYQQALGQGPEFLTYFQNEAQLDKSGLPSDRFFAERPEGSVSTLKIQRTQQEDSAVYLCASSLAGASNEQFFGPGTRLTVL.

The chain recombines TRBV18 with TRBJ2-2; D is possibly TRBD2 (7 bases). This CDR3 is 15 amino acids long. Germline CDR1 is KGHSH and CDR2 is LQKENI. Between the trimmed V and J ends, which lost 8 bases and 3 bases, there was a span of 16 bases. DNA for the CDR3: TGTGCCAGCCCCCCGGGGGGCTTAGACACCGGGGAGCTGTTTTTT. As protein: CASPPGGLDTGELFF.

In its sample, this clone was seen a few times. V usage is TRBV4-2 and J usage is TRBJ2-1; 9 nucleotides agree with TRBD2. V dropped 1 base and J dropped 3; count of bases not matched to a gene: 10. Germline CDR1 is LGHNA and CDR2 is YNFKEQ. The CDR3 spans 18 residues. The CDR3 sequence is CASSQVNSGSFGYNEQFF. DNA for the CDR3: TGTGCCAGCAGCCAAGTCAATAGCGGGAGTTTTGGCTACAATGAGCAGTTCTTC.

This clone was detected once. The rearrangement uses TRBV13 and TRBJ2-2; 9 positions agree with TRBD1. The CDR3 totals 13 residues. V lost 5 bases, J lost 6 bases, and 1 base stayed unmatched. From germline, CDR1 is PRHDT and CDR2 FYEKMQ (reference sequence). CDR3 loop: CASSRTGAGELFF. CDR3 nucleotide sequence: TGTGCCAGCAGCCGGACAGGGGCCGGGGAGCTGTTTTTT.

The chain combines TRBV10-3 with TRBJ2-1, with D possibly matching TRBD2 (6 bases). The CDR3 loop spans 14 amino acids. Germline-derived CDR1 and CDR2 are ENHRY and SYGVKD. Between the trimmed V and J ends, which lost 10 bases and 5 bases, there was a span of 18 bases. This chain's CDR3 is CATGGSAADNEQFF. The DNA for the CDR3 is TGTGCCACCGGGGGTAGCGCCGCTGACAATGAGCAGTTCTTC.